Listed below are T cell receptor beta chains from one sample, sequenced in a study of technical replicates of blood from a handful of donors. Assay used: immunoSEQ multiplex PCR; TCRdb lists only in-frame clones, some missing. This sample has some 74,000 clones, with roughly 92% found just once. The sequenced material came from T cells isolated from PBMCs. These receptors all stem from a human donor in good health. The CDR3 runs from the conserved cysteine through the conserved F or W. Fields, in order: clone size, V gene, J gene, D gene, CDR3 DNA, CDR3 protein. A D gene is named only where the DNA matches it firmly. Not all rows give a size; the values are once, few, many and, for expanded clones, a class.

abundance: few
v_gene: TRBV27
j_gene: TRBJ1-1
d_gene: -
CDR3nt: TGTGCCAGCAGCCAGGGAACTGAAGCTTTCTTT
CDR3aa: CASSQGTEAFF

abundance: -
v_gene: TRBV29-1
j_gene: TRBJ2-5
d_gene: -
CDR3nt: TGCAGCGCCGACCAAGAGACCCAGTACTTC
CDR3aa: CSADQETQYF

abundance: -
v_gene: TRBV5-1
j_gene: TRBJ1-4
d_gene: -
CDR3nt: TGCGCCAGCAGCTTGGCAGCTGAGACTCGATCTAATGAAAAACTGTTTTTT
CDR3aa: CASSLAAETRSNEKLFF

abundance: few
v_gene: TRBV7-3
j_gene: TRBJ2-1
d_gene: TRBD1
CDR3nt: TGTGCCAGCAGCTTAGGACAGGGGGGGGCCAATGAGCAGTTCTTC
CDR3aa: CASSLGQGGANEQFF

abundance: -
v_gene: TRBV5-1
j_gene: TRBJ2-2
d_gene: TRBD1
CDR3nt: TGCGCCAGCACGGACAGGGGCGAACTACACACCGGGGAGCTGTTTTTT
CDR3aa: CASTDRGELHTGELFF

abundance: -
v_gene: TRBV5-4
j_gene: TRBJ2-2
d_gene: -
CDR3nt: TGTGCCAGCAGCTTGGACAGGGCTCACACCGGGGAGCTGTTTTTT
CDR3aa: CASSLDRAHTGELFF

abundance: -
v_gene: TRBV7-8
j_gene: TRBJ2-2
d_gene: -
CDR3nt: TGTGCCAGCAGCTCAGGGAAGGAGAAAACCGGGGAGCTGTTTTTT
CDR3aa: CASSSGKEKTGELFF

abundance: -
v_gene: TRBV15
j_gene: TRBJ2-7
d_gene: -
CDR3nt: TGTGCCACCAGCAAGGCAGGGCCGTACTTC
CDR3aa: CATSKAGPYF

abundance: -
v_gene: TRBV5-1
j_gene: TRBJ1-1
d_gene: -
CDR3nt: TGCGCCAGCTCACTATTTAACACTGAAGCTTTCTTT
CDR3aa: CASSLFNTEAFF

abundance: -
v_gene: TRBV9
j_gene: TRBJ2-1
d_gene: TRBD2
CDR3nt: TGTGCCAGCAGCTTAAATACGGGACTAGCGGGAGGTAATGAGCAGTTCTTC
CDR3aa: CASSLNTGLAGGNEQFF

abundance: -
v_gene: TRBV14
j_gene: TRBJ1-3
d_gene: TRBD1
CDR3nt: TGTGCCAGCAGCCAAGTGGGACAGGGGAGCTCTGGAAACACCATATATTTT
CDR3aa: CASSQVGQGSSGNTIYF

abundance: -
v_gene: TRBV10-1
j_gene: TRBJ1-1
d_gene: -
CDR3nt: TGCGCCAGCAGTGAGTCAGGGGGTGCTGAAGCTTTCTTT
CDR3aa: CASSESGGAEAFF

abundance: -
v_gene: TRBV30
j_gene: TRBJ2-7
d_gene: -
CDR3nt: TGTGCCTGGAGGCAGGGTCGATACTACGAGCAGTACTTC
CDR3aa: CAWRQGRYYEQYF

abundance: -
v_gene: TRBV6-5
j_gene: TRBJ2-1
d_gene: TRBD2
CDR3nt: TGTGCCAGCAGTTACACGACTAGCGGGAGTAAAGATGAGCAGTTCTTC
CDR3aa: CASSYTTSGSKDEQFF

abundance: -
v_gene: TRBV6-1
j_gene: TRBJ1-1
d_gene: TRBD1
CDR3nt: TGTGCCAGCACAGGCCCCGGGACAGCCGAAGCTTTCTTT
CDR3aa: CASTGPGTAEAFF